Following are 14 T cell receptor beta chains from one sample sequenced in a study of regulatory T cells in long-lasting Graves disease. The authors built TCR beta libraries using iRepertoire HTBI primers and Arm-PCR of CDR3 regions. Each CDR3 protein gets one entry after TCRdb re-called the multiplex PCR reads with MiXCR. The sample has about 470,000 distinct CDR3 sequences; under 25% are singletons. Time point: persistent/refractory GD, antithyroid drugs over 5 years with positive TRAb. The TCR library was made from RNA that had been extracted from PBMCs in TRIzol. This sample comprised peripheral blood mononuclear cells (PBMCs), obtained when the disease was refractory, from a patient treated with antithyroid drugs. The source is a female donor with Graves disease.

This clonotype was found a few times. The J gene is TRBJ1-1, the V gene TRBV29-1; TRBD1 matches at 7 bases. The germline V gene encodes CDR1 SQVTM and CDR2 ANQGSEA. The CDR3 extends over 13 amino acids. V trimming: 7 bases; J trimming: 3 bases; junction bases outside the gene matches: 8. CDR3 in DNA: TGCAGCGCCCGGGACAGAGCCCACACTGAAGCTTTCTTT. It yields the protein CSARDRAHTEAFF. The complete variable domain, with remaining parts taken from reference TRBV29-1 and TRBJ1-1, reads SAVISQKPSRDICQRGTSLTIQCQVDSQVTMMFWYRQQPGQSLTLIATANQGSEATYESGFVIDKFPISRPNLTFSTLTVSNMSPEDSSIYLCSARDRAHTEAFFGQGTRLTVV.

Only a few counts were recorded for this clonotype. The rearrangement joins TRBV7-9 to TRBJ1-1; D uncertain. V lost 1 base and J lost 8, with 11 bases in between. CDR1 and CDR2 (germline): SEHNR, FQNEAQ (reference sequence). CDR3 length equals 13 residues. CDR3: CASSLGRAPEAFF. The CDR3 nucleotides are TGTGCCAGCAGCTTAGGACGGGCCCCCGAAGCTTTCTTT.

This clonotype was recorded many times. This rearrangement joins TRBV28 to TRBJ1-1; no clear D gene. The CDR3 consists of 16 residues. Germline assignment: CDR1 MDHEN and CDR2 SYDVKM. With 6 bases removed from V and 7 bases from J, the gap between germline ends came to 24 bases. CDR3 in amino acids: CASSPRRVVGNVEAFF. The CDR3 DNA follows: TGTGCCAGCAGCCCCCGGAGGGTCGTCGGTAACGTTGAAGCTTTCTTT.

This clonotype appeared many times. The chain is built from TRBV7-9 and TRBJ2-7, with D tentatively TRBD2 (6 bases). The CDR3 sequence is 14 residues long. Between the trimmed V and J ends, which lost 0 bases and 5 bases, there was a span of 11 bases. Germline V gene lookup returns CDR1 SEHNR and CDR2 FQNEAQ (reference sequence). The CDR3 sequence is CASSLAGGSHEQYF. The CDR3 DNA follows: TGTGCCAGCAGCTTAGCGGGAGGCAGCCACGAGCAGTACTTC.

This clonotype showed up many times. The chain combines TRBV20-1 with TRBJ2-5; D unclear. This CDR3 contains 13 residues. With 0 bases removed from V and 7 bases from J, the gap between germline ends came to 12 bases. In germline, CDR1 is DFQATT, CDR2 SNEGSKA (reference sequence). DNA of the CDR3: TGCAGTGCTAGAGATCGAACGGCGCCGACCCAGTACTTC. This gives the protein CSARDRTAPTQYF.

This clonotype was detected a few times. V and J are TRBV20-1 and TRBJ1-2, with 7 bases identical to TRBD1. The CDR3 runs 14 residues. V lost 4 bases and J lost 3; bases outside the gene matches: 8. Germline loops: CDR1 DFQATT, CDR2 SNEGSKA (reference sequence). The CDR3 protein is CSATLDRVDYGYTF. CDR3 coding DNA: TGCAGTGCTACCCTAGACAGGGTTGACTATGGCTACACCTTC.

This clonotype showed up many times. CDR3 coding DNA: TGCAGCGGGGGGCTCATGAACACTGAAGCTTTCTTT. Encoded protein: CSGGLMNTEAFF. The chain couples TRBV29-1 to TRBJ1-1; weak D call: TRBD1 (6 bases). The CDR3 runs 12 residues. V was pared by 7 bases and J by 0 bases, with 9 bases between. Germline CDR1 reads SQVTM; CDR2 reads ANQGSEA.

In its sample, this clonotype was seen many times. The chain employs TRBV6-2 or TRBV6-3 and TRBJ1-1; 7 bases line up with TRBD1. CDR1 is MNHEY and CDR2 is SVGEGT in the germline V gene. The CDR3 loop spans 12 amino acids. The V gene end was trimmed by 6 bases and the J gene end by 7 bases; junction bases not matched to a gene: 5. The CDR3 sequence: CASRPTGDEAFF. CDR3 coding DNA: TGTGCCAGCAGACCCACAGGGGATGAAGCTTTCTTT.

The V call is TRBV9, the J call TRBJ1-4, with D hard to call. The germline V gene encodes CDR1 SGDLS and CDR2 YYNGEE. Trimming stripped 7 bases from V and 8 bases from J, with 18 bases between. The CDR3 has 14 residues. The CDR3 region is CASGLGTLGEKLFF. The DNA for the CDR3 is TGTGCCAGCGGCCTCGGCACCTTAGGGGAAAAACTGTTTTTT.

This clonotype was observed many times. The chain uses TRBV2 and TRBJ2-5, with a weak D call TRBD2 (7 bases). The germline V gene encodes CDR1 SNHLY and CDR2 FYNNEI. The length of the CDR3 is 19 residues. Between the trimmed V and J ends, which lost 2 bases and 3 bases, there was a span of 25 bases. CDR3 coding DNA: TGTGCCAGCAGTGAAAGGGGGTTTGCTGGGAGGGCGTATGAAGAGACCCAGTACTTC. This gives the protein CASSERGFAGRAYEETQYF.

This chain links TRBV9 with TRBJ1-1; D is undetermined. In germline, CDR1 is SGDLS, CDR2 YYNGEE. The CDR3 runs 13 residues. The V end lost 0 bases, the J end lost 1 base, and 4 bases lay between the germline ends. The CDR3 sequence: CASSVVPNTEAFF. The DNA for the CDR3 is TGTGCCAGCAGCGTAGTTCCGAACACTGAAGCTTTCTTT.

With respect to this clonotype: It may be a read error: a sequence one base away is much more abundant. The chain recombines TRBV7-9 with TRBJ2-7; D may be TRBD1 or TRBD2 (5 bases each). The germline V and J ends were trimmed by 5 bases and 0 bases, with 14 bases remaining between them. CDR1 SEHNR and CDR2 FQNEAQ come from the germline V gene (reference sequence). This CDR3 has 15 amino acids. CDR3 amino acids: CASSHYWGSSYEQYF. DNA of the CDR3: TGTGCCAGCAGCCACTATTGGGGGAGCTCCTACGAGCAGTACTTC.

This clonotype has a count of ten or more. The chain employs TRBV28 and TRBJ1-2, with D possibly matching TRBD1 (6 bases). The CDR3 is 12 residues long. Germline CDR1 is MDHEN and CDR2 is SYDVKM. The ends were cut back, 6 bases at V and 7 bases at J, with 12 bases in the middle. The DNA of the CDR3 is TGTGCCAGCAGCCTGACAGGTCCTGGCTACACCTTC. This sequence encodes CASSLTGPGYTF.

This clonotype was observed a few times. The gene calls are TRBV5-1 and TRBJ2-7; 9 bases match TRBD1. CDR1 and CDR2 (germline): SGHRS, YFSETQ. The CDR3 sequence is 18 residues long. V lost 4 bases and J lost 7; bases outside the gene matches: 21. The CDR3 region is CASSRRQLTLLTGGEQYF. CDR3 nucleotides: TGCGCCAGCAGCCGCCGACAATTAACTCTCTTGACAGGGGGGGAGCAGTACTTC.